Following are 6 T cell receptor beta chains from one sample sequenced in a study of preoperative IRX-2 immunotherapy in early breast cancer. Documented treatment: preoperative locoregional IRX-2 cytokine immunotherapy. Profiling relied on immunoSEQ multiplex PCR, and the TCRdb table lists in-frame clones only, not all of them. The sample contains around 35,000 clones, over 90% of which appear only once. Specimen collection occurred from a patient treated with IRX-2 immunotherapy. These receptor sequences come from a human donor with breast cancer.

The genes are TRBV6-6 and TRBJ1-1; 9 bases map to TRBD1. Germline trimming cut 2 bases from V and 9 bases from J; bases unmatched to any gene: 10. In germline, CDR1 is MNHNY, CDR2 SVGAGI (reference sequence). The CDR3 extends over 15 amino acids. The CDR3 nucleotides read TGTGCCAGCAGTTACGTACAGGGGGCTGGGCGGCAAGCTTTCTTT. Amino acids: CASSYVQGAGRQAFF.

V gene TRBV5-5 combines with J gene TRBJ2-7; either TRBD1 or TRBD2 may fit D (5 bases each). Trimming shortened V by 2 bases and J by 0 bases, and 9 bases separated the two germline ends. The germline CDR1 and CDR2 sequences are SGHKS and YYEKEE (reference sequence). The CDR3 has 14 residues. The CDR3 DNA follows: TGTGCCAGCAGCTTTGAGGGGAGCTCCTACGAGCAGTACTTC. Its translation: CASSFEGSSYEQYF.

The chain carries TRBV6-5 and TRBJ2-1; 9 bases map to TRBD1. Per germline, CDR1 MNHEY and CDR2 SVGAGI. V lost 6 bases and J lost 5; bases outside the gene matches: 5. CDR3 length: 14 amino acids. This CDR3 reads CASSLQGANNEQFF. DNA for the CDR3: TGTGCCAGCAGCCTACAGGGGGCCAACAATGAGCAGTTCTTC.

The CDR3 protein is CASSIHGSGGSDTQYF. In DNA, the CDR3 is TGTGCCAGCAGCATTCACGGCTCGGGGGGGTCAGATACGCAGTATTTT. This rearrangement joins TRBV7-3 to TRBJ2-3; 8 bases map to TRBD2. The CDR3 loop spans 16 amino acids. V lost 5 bases to trimming and J lost 4 bases; unmatched junction nucleotides: 11. Germline assignment: CDR1 SGHTA and CDR2 FQGTGA.

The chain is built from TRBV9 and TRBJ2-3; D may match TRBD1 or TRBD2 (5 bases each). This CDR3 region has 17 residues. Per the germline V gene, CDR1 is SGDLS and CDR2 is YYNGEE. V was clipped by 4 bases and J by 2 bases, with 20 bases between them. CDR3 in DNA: TGTGCCAGCAGCTCAATCTATGGGACCGATACCACAGATACGCAGTATTTT. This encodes CASSSIYGTDTTDTQYF.

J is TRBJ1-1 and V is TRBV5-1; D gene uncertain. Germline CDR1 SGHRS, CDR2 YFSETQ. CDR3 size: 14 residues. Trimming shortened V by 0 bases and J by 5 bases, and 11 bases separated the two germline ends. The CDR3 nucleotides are TGCGCCAGCAGCTTGGCCGGGGTACGGACTGAAGCTTTCTTT. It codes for CASSLAGVRTEAFF.